This T cell receptor beta chain is drawn from a study of blood T cell repertoires in COVID-19. At the level of the study: Some COVID-19 samples were acute and others convalescent; all came from the United States, Italy and Spain.

The data were produced by immunoSEQ multiplex PCR, yet TCRdb's version contains in-frame clones alone and is incomplete. The sample holds approximately 250,000 clones, over 80% seen once. V dropped 3 bases and J dropped 2 bases, with 11 bases sitting between them. This CDR3 comprises 16 residues. Germline assignment: CDR1 LNHDA and CDR2 SQIVND (reference sequence). Sequenced input: peripheral blood. The clonotype was recovered from a human donor in a cohort sampled during active COVID-19. The rearrangement links TRBV19 to TRBJ1-6; maybe TRBD1 (5 bases). The CDR3 nucleotides are TGTGCCAGTAGTATCAGGGAAGAAGCCTATAATTCACCCCTCCACTTT. Translated, it gives CASSIREEAYNSPLHF.